One sample yielded the 20 T cell receptor beta chains listed below, sequenced in a study of graft-versus-host responses after intestinal transplantation (dated by TCRdb to about 2021). In light of the paper, this sample's time point label describes: cells obtained before transplantation from donor or recipient. Receptor libraries were prepared by the immunoSEQ multiplex PCR assay. In TCRdb, the immuneACCESS table is reduced to in-frame sequences with V and J assigned. These tables do not hold every clone; where another copy was compared, an unresolved V gene accounts for under half, and the others remain unexplained. The sample table holds 96,000 or so clones, of which more than 85% were seen once. The ten biggest clones cover around 0.17% of the sample. Their target antigens are unknown. The sample here was unstimulated CD4+ T cells sorted from spleen or lymph node cells, taken before intestinal transplant. The receptors derive from a human donor who received an intestinal transplant.

This chain links TRBV5-6 with TRBJ2-1; 9 positions match TRBD2. The junction had 7 bases not matched to a gene; V was cut back by 3 bases and J by 3 bases. The CDR3 consists of 16 residues. Germline V gene sequence: CDR1 SGHDT, CDR2 YYEEEE. Here the CDR3 DNA reads TGTGCCAGCAGCTATAGCGGGAGAAGTCTCTACAATGAGCAGTTCTTC. Translating gives CASSYSGRSLYNEQFF.

This chain connects TRBV6-6 to TRBJ2-1, with D tentatively TRBD1 (5 bases). This CDR3 has 14 residues. The germline gives CDR1 MNHNY, CDR2 SVGAGI (reference sequence). Trimming took off 8 bases at V and 0 bases at J, with 11 bases between the two ends. The CDR3 sequence: CASRQGSSYNEQFF. As DNA, the CDR3 is TGTGCCAGCCGTCAGGGTAGCTCCTACAATGAGCAGTTCTTC.

The CDR3 coding sequence is TGTGCCAGCAGTGAAATAAAGTACGAGTGGGGCTACACCTTC. Its translation is CASSEIKYEWGYTF. The chain carries TRBV6-1 and TRBJ1-2; unclear D gene. The ends were cut back, 2 bases at V and 8 bases at J, with 15 bases in the middle. The CDR3 is 14 residues long. Germline V gene data show CDR1 as MNHNS and CDR2 as SASEGT.

This clone showed up just once. This chain uses TRBV10-1 with TRBJ2-3; D gene unclear. Germline CDR1 and CDR2: WNHNN and SYGVQD (reference sequence). Between the trimmed V and J ends, which lost 4 bases and 2 bases, there was a span of 10 bases. This CDR3 contains 14 residues. This CDR3 reads CASSGRSSTDTQYF. Here the CDR3 DNA reads TGCGCCAGCAGTGGTCGTTCGTCCACAGATACGCAGTATTTT.

The V call is TRBV30, the J call TRBJ1-1; unclear D gene. The length of the CDR3 is 14 residues. The germline V and J ends were trimmed by 8 bases and 0 bases, with 16 bases remaining between them. CDR1 and CDR2 (germline): GTSNPN, SVGIG (reference sequence). The CDR3 bases are TGTGCCAGATCCGTTCTGAGGCTGAACACTGAAGCTTTCTTT. This translates into CARSVLRLNTEAFF.

This rearrangement joins TRBV30 to TRBJ1-5, with D hard to call. The length of the CDR3 is 14 residues. The germline CDR1 and CDR2 sequences are GTSNPN and SVGIG (reference sequence). Trimming cost V 1 base and J 0 bases, with 7 bases left between them. CDR3 amino acids: CAWSGRISNQPQHF. CDR3 sequence (DNA): TGTGCCTGGAGTGGCAGGATTAGCAATCAGCCCCAGCATTTT.

This chain connects TRBV5-1 to TRBJ2-7; TRBD1 matches 9 bases. The CDR3 has 15 residues. The junction had 5 bases not matched to a gene; V was cut back by 2 bases and J by 2 bases. CDR1 is SGHRS and CDR2 is YFSETQ in the germline V gene. CDR3 amino acids: CASSLQGARAYEQYF. The CDR3, as DNA: TGCGCCAGCAGCTTACAGGGGGCGAGAGCCTACGAGCAGTACTTC.

The V and J genes are TRBV15 and TRBJ2-3, with 8 bases lining up with TRBD2. With V trimmed by 5 bases and J by 0 bases, 7 bases remained unmatched. Germline V gene lookup returns CDR1 LNHNV and CDR2 YYDKDF (reference sequence). CDR3 length equals 16 residues. The CDR3, as DNA: TGTGCCACCAGCGCCCGACTAGCGCTTAGCACAGATACGCAGTATTTT. Protein product: CATSARLALSTDTQYF.

V usage is TRBV19 and J usage is TRBJ2-7; no clear D gene. The germline V and J ends were trimmed by 2 bases and 4 bases, with 12 bases remaining between them. Germline CDR1 reads LNHDA; CDR2 reads SQIVND (reference sequence). This CDR3 has 14 residues. CDR3 protein: CASSIQVFRYEQYF. CDR3 nucleotides: TGTGCCAGTAGTATACAGGTGTTCCGATACGAGCAGTACTTC.

This clone appeared a few times. The V gene is TRBV19, the J gene TRBJ1-1; D might be TRBD1 (6 bases). Germline V CDR1 and CDR2: LNHDA, SQIVND (reference sequence). The CDR3 is 13 amino acids. Trimming pared 3 bases from V and 3 bases from J, leaving 8 bases between. CDR3 protein: CASSINRDTEAFF. The DNA of the CDR3 is TGTGCCAGTAGTATCAACAGGGACACTGAAGCTTTCTTT.

For this clone: One junction end disagrees with the germline gene, perhaps due to a read error. This sequence joins TRBV6-5 and TRBJ1-2; 8 bases match TRBD1. This CDR3 has 12 amino acids. Germline V lookup: CDR1 MNHEY, CDR2 SVGAGI. The CDR3 here is CASSYGDRPAAF. The CDR3 DNA reads TGTGCCAGCAGTTACGGGGACAGGCCCGCAGCCTTC.

The chain uses TRBV6-5 and TRBJ1-2; D is ambiguous. The CDR3 runs 14 residues. Per germline, CDR1 MNHEY and CDR2 SVGAGI. V lost 6 bases to trimming and J lost 6 bases, with 17 bases between them. The CDR3 DNA follows: TGTGCCAGCAGCTTCAGAGGGATCACCGATGGCTACACCTTC. This encodes CASSFRGITDGYTF.

The chain carries TRBV2 and TRBJ2-1; 8 bases line up with TRBD1. Losses at the gene ends were 3 bases for V and 2 bases for J; bases not matched to a gene: 3. The V gene's germline CDR1 is SNHLY and CDR2 FYNNEI. The CDR3 length is 15 residues. CDR3 coding DNA: TGTGCCAGCAGTGAGACAGGGGTAGCCTACAATGAGCAGTTCTTC. Protein product: CASSETGVAYNEQFF.

This clone has just a few counts. The CDR3 DNA sequence: TGTGCCAGCAGCCCAGGACTAGCGGGGAACAATGAGCAGTTCTTC. Translating it yields CASSPGLAGNNEQFF. The chain recombines TRBV7-9 with TRBJ2-1, with TRBD2 identical over 12 bases. This CDR3 has 15 amino acids. J gave up 5 bases and V 5 bases, and 4 bases lay outside the gene matches. Germline V CDR1 and CDR2: SEHNR, FQNEAQ (reference sequence).

The chain couples TRBV19 to TRBJ2-1, with unresolved D. Trimming took off 5 bases at V and 4 bases at J, with 27 bases between the two ends. Per the germline V gene, CDR1 is LNHDA and CDR2 is SQIVND (reference sequence). The CDR3 totals 19 residues. CDR3 nucleotides: TGTGCCAGTAGTGGAAGCCCCGGGTCTAAAATTTCAATGTACAATGAGCAGTTCTTC. Translated: CASSGSPGSKISMYNEQFF.

This clone was seen a single time. The CDR3 sequence is CATSRDRGGLETQYF. The CDR3 DNA follows: TGTGCCACCAGCAGAGACCGGGGGGGCCTGGAGACCCAGTACTTC. The V gene is TRBV15, the J gene TRBJ2-5; 8 positions match TRBD2. This CDR3 has 15 residues. The germline CDR1 and CDR2 sequences are LNHNV and YYDKDF (reference sequence). Trimming at V came to 0 bases and at J to 5 bases, leaving 5 bases not matched to a gene. The full variable domain, rest sourced from reference TRBV15 and TRBJ2-5, is DAMVIQNPRYQVTQFGKPVTLSCSQTLNHNVMYWYQQKSSQAPKLLFHYYDKDFNNEADTPDNFQSRRPNTSFCFLDIRSPGLGDTAMYLCATSRDRGGLETQYFGPGTRLLVL.

A word on this clone: This same CDR3 is encoded by further DNA sequences in the sample. The genes are TRBV5-1 and TRBJ2-1; TRBD1 agrees at 9 bases. Germline V gene data show CDR1 as SGHRS and CDR2 as YFSETQ. The CDR3 loop spans 15 amino acids. Trimming removed 4 bases from V and 2 bases from J; junction bases left unmatched: 4. The CDR3 nucleotides read TGCGCCAGCAGCCTAGGACAGGGGCCCTACAATGAGCAGTTCTTC. This gives the protein CASSLGQGPYNEQFF.

The chain joins TRBV4-2 to TRBJ1-2; perhaps TRBD1 as D (5 bases). The germline CDR1 and CDR2 sequences are LGHNA and YNFKEQ. V lost 0 bases to trimming and J lost 4 bases, with 15 bases between them. The CDR3 covers 16 residues. Here the CDR3 DNA reads TGTGCCAGCAGCCAAGATTTTCAGGGAGGCGGCTATGGCTACACCTTC. Its protein product is CASSQDFQGGGYGYTF.

The chain has TRBV6-1 and TRBJ2-7; 7 bases are a match to TRBD2. With 1 base clipped from V and 6 bases from J, the junction kept 3 bases outside the gene matches. This CDR3 is 13 amino acids long. Germline values: CDR1 MNHNS, CDR2 SASEGT. CDR3 in amino acids: CASSEGLAFEQYF. CDR3 nucleotides: TGTGCCAGCAGTGAAGGACTAGCCTTCGAGCAGTACTTC.

V gene TRBV27 combines with J gene TRBJ1-2; TRBD1 aligns across 11 bases. V lost 5 bases, J lost 4 bases, and 0 bases stayed unmatched. Germline-derived CDR1 and CDR2 are MNHEY and SMNVEV (reference sequence). The CDR3 totals 13 residues. The CDR3 coding sequence is TGTGCCAGCAGTGGACAGGGGGCCTATGGCTACACCTTC. Translation: CASSGQGAYGYTF.